One TCR beta chain is described in this entry. Antigen: not known. The germline gives CDR1 WNHNN, CDR2 SYGVQD (reference sequence). The CDR3 is 12 amino acids. V lost 6 bases and J lost 2, with 8 bases in between. Some clones are missing from TCRdb's copy, which holds only in-frame ones; the method was immunoSEQ multiplex PCR. Here the sample spans 75,000 to 100,000 clones, about 84% being singletons. This specimen comes from a study of OX40 agonist ivuxolimab in advanced cancers. Study overall: At about 81% male, the cohort had a mean age of about 55 years, ranging from roughly 20 to 80. Regarding the study as a whole: In the expanded peripheral T cells, antigen specificity was never determined. CD4+ and CD8+ blood T cells expanded clonally by week 6 at 0.1 to 3.0 mg/kg.

Sequencing used CD4+ or CD8+ T cells sorted from blood, obtained in a trial of the OX40 agonist ivuxolimab. The origin of this receptor is an adult with an advanced solid tumor such as melanoma, head and neck, liver or kidney cancer. This chain joins TRBV10-1 and TRBJ2-7; maybe TRBD2 (5 bases). CDR3: CASSAGAYEQYF. The CDR3 DNA sequence: TGCGCCAGCAGCGCCGGGGCCTACGAGCAGTACTTC.